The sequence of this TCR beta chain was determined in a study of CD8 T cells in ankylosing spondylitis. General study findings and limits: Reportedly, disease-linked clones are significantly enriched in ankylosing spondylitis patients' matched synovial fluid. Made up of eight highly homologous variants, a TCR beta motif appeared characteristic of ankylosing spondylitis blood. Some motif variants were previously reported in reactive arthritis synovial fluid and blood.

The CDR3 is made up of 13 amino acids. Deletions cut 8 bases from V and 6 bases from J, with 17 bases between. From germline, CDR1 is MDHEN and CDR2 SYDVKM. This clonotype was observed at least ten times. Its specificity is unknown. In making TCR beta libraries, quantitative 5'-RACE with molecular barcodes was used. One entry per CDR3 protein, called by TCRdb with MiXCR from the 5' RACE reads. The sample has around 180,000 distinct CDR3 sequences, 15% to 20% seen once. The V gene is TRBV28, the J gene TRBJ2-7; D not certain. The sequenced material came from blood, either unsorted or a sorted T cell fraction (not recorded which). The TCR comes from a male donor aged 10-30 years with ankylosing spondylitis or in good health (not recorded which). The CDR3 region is CASCSPSRFEQYF. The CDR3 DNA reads TGTGCCAGCTGTTCCCCTAGTCGTTTCGAGCAGTACTTC.